This entry is about one TCR beta chain. Its antigen is not known. Naive CD8 isolation took CD45RO-negative cells positively selected for CCR7 and excluded terminally differentiated effector memory CD45RA+ cells. Assay: immunoSEQ multiplex PCR; the TCRdb copy retains only in-frame clones and omits some. Found here are approximately 720,000 clones, 90% to 95% of them singletons; the top ten hold 24%. This record belongs to a study of shared clonotypes between healthy human individuals. Findings of the study overall: The four-donor shared clonotypes exceeded non-shared clonotypes in generation probability, with non-shared ones scoring lower.

There are 11 residues in the CDR3. V shed 5 bases and J shed 9 bases, with 11 bases lying between them. Germline CDR1 is SGHVS and CDR2 is FNYEAQ. This receptor was obtained from a young man in good health. This chain joins TRBV7-6 and TRBJ2-7; D is tentatively TRBD1 or TRBD2 (5 bases each). Sequenced: naive CD8+ T cells sorted from blood. CDR3 sequence reads: CASSLGDGQYF. CDR3 in DNA: TGTGCCAGCAGCCTGGGGGATGGGCAGTACTTC.